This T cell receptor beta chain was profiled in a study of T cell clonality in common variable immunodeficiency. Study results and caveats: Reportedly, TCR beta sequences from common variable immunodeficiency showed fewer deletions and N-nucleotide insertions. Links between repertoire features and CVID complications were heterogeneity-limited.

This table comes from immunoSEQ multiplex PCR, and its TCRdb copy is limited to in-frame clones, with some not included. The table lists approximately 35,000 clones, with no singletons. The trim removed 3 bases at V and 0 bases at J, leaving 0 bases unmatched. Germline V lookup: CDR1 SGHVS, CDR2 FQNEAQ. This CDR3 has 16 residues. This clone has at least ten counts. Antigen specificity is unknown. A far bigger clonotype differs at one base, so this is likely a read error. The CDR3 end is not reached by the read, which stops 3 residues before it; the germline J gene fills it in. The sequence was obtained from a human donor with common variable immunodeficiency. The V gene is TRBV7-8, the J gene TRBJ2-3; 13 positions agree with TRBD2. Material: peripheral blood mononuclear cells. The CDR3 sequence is CASSLGLAGSTDTQYF. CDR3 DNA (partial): TGTGCCAGCAGCTTGGGACTAGCGGGAAGCACAGATACG.